The rows below give T cell receptor beta chains drawn from one sample of a study of Ad26.COV2.S vaccination and SARS-CoV-2 variants. Produced via immunoSEQ multiplex PCR; TCRdb's table is partial and in-frame only. This sample has around 170,000 clones, with roughly 87% found just once. The sample consisted of peripheral blood, taken after recovery from COVID-19. These receptors came from a human donor who had recovered from COVID-19. Each CDR3 is given with its conserved first and last residue. The order of the fields is V gene, clone size, D gene, J gene, CDR3 DNA, CDR3 protein. The D gene is left open where the match is weak. Clone size is stated in some rows and not others, as once, few, many or a class when expanded.

>TRBV12-5|once|TRBD2|TRBJ2-3
TGTGCTAGTGGTTTCCTAGCGGGAGTGGGTACGCAGTATTTT
CASGFLAGVGTQYF
>TRBV11-2|NA|TRBD1|TRBJ2-7
TGTGCCAGCAGCTTGGGACAGGGGGGGTACGAGCAGTACTTC
CASSLGQGGYEQYF
>TRBV29-1|NA|NA|TRBJ2-3
TGCAGCGTTGAAGGGTACCCAGATACGCAGTATTTT
CSVEGYPDTQYF
>TRBV15|NA|TRBD2|TRBJ2-7
TGTGCCACCAGCAAGAGCGGGGTGAGCTCCTACGAGCAGTACTTC
CATSKSGVSSYEQYF
>TRBV5-1|NA|NA|TRBJ2-3
TGCGCCAGCAGCTTTAGGTATGGTATATCGGATACGCAGTATTTT
CASSFRYGISDTQYF
>TRBV15|NA|TRBD2|TRBJ2-7
TGTGCCACCAGCAGGGCCGGGACTAGCGGCGAGCAGTACTTC
CATSRAGTSGEQYF
>TRBV15|NA|TRBD1|TRBJ2-1
TGTGCCACCAGCACCCGTGGACAGGGACTTTCCTACAATGAGCAGTTCTTC
CATSTRGQGLSYNEQFF
>TRBV30|NA|TRBD1|TRBJ2-5
TGTGCCTGGAGAGACCCGGACAGGGGCTTCCAAGAGACCCAGTACTTC
CAWRDPDRGFQETQYF
>TRBV19|NA|NA|TRBJ1-1
TGTGCCAGTAGTATAGGTGGACAGCTGAACACTGAAGCTTTCTTT
CASSIGGQLNTEAFF
>TRBV5-3|NA|NA|TRBJ1-1
TGTGCCAGAAGCTTTTTAAGGCGGGCTTTGAACACTGAAGCTTTCTTT
CARSFLRRALNTEAFF
>TRBV20-1|NA|NA|TRBJ1-4
TGCAGTGCTAGTAGGCAGGCGGCTGAAAAACTGTTTTTT
CSASRQAAEKLFF
>TRBV19|NA|TRBD1|TRBJ2-1
TGTGCCAGTACGACAGGGTACAATGAGCAGTTCTTC
CASTTGYNEQFF
>TRBV29-1|NA|TRBD1|TRBJ2-7
TGCAGCGTTGTGGGACAGGGCCCCTACGAGCAGTACTTC
CSVVGQGPYEQYF